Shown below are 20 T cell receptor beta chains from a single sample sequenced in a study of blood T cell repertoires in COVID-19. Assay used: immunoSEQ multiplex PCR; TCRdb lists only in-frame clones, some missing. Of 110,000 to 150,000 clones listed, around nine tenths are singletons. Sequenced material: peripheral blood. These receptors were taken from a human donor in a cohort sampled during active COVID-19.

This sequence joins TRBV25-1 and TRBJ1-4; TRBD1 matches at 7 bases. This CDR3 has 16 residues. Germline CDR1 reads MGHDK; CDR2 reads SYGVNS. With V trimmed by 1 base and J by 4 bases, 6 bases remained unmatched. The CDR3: CASSESRQGLNEKLFF. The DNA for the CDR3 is TGTGCCAGCAGTGAATCGAGACAGGGCCTTAATGAAAAACTGTTTTTT. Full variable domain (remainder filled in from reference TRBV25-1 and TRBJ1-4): EADIYQTPRYLVIGTGKKITLECSQTMGHDKMYWYQQDPGMELHLIHYSYGVNSTEKGDLSSESTVSRIRTEHFPLTLESARPSHTSQYLCASSESRQGLNEKLFFGSGTQLSVL.

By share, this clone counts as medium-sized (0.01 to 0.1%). The CDR3 nucleotides are TGTGCCAGCAGCCCCGGACACAGCCTCTACGAGCAGTACTTC. This encodes CASSPGHSLYEQYF. The chain combines TRBV7-6 with TRBJ2-7, with D tentatively TRBD1 (5 bases). Germline V gene lookup returns CDR1 SGHVS and CDR2 FNYEAQ. The CDR3 runs to 14 residues. V was trimmed by 5 bases and J by 3 bases, leaving 14 bases between them.

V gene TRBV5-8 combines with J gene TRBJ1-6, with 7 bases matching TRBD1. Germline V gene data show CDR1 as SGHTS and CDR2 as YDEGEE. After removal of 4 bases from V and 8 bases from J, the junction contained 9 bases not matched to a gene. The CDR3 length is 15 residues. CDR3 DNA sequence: TGTGCCAGCAGCCCGCTGACAGGGTGGGATTCACCCCTCCACTTT. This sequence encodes CASSPLTGWDSPLHF.

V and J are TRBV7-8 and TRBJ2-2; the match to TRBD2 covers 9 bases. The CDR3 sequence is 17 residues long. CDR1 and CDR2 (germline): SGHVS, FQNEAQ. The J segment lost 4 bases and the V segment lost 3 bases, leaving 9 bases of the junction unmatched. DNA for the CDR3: TGTGCCAGCAGCTTTAGCCTAGCGGGAACAACCACCGGGGAGCTGTTTTTT. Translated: CASSFSLAGTTTGELFF.

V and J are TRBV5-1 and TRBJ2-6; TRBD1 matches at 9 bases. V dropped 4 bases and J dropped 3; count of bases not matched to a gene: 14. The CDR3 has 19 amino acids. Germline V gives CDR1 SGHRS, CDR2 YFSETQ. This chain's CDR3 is CASSLNLGQGLGGANVLTF. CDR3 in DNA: TGCGCCAGCAGCCTGAACTTGGGACAGGGTTTGGGTGGGGCCAACGTCCTGACTTTC.

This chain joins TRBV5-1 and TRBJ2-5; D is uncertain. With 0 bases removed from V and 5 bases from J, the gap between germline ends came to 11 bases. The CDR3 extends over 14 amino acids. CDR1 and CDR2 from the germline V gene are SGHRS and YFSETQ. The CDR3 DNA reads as TGCGCCAGCAGCTTGGATGTCGGGTTTGAGACCCAGTACTTC. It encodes CASSLDVGFETQYF. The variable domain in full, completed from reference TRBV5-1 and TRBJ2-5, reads KAGVTQTPRYLIKTRGQQVTLSCSPISGHRSVSWYQQTPGQGLQFLFEYFSETQRNKGNFPGRFSGRQFSNSRSEMNVSTLELGDSALYLCASSLDVGFETQYFGPGTRLLVL.

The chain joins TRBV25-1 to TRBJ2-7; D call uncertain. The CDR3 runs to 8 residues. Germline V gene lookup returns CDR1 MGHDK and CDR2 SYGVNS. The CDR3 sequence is CPAYEQYF. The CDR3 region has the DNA TGTCCAGCCTACGAGCAGTACTTC.

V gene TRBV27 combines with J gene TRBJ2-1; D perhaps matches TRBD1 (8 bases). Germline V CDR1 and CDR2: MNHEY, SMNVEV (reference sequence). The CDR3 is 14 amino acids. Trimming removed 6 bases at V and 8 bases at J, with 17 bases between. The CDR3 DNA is TGTGCCAGCAGCGAAAGACAGGGGAGGGATGAGCAGTTCTTC. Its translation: CASSERQGRDEQFF.

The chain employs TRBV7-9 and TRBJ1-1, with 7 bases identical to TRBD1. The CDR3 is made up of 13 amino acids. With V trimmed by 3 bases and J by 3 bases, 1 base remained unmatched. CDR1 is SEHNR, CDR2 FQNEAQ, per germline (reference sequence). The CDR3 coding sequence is TGTGCCAGCAGCTTGGGACAGTACACTGAAGCTTTCTTT. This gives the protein CASSLGQYTEAFF.

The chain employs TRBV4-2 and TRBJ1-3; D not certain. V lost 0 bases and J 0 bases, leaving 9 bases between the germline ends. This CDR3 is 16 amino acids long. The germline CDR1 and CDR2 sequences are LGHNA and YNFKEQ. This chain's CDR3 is CASSQELGYSGNTIYF. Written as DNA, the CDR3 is TGTGCCAGCAGCCAAGAACTAGGCTACTCTGGAAACACCATATATTTT.

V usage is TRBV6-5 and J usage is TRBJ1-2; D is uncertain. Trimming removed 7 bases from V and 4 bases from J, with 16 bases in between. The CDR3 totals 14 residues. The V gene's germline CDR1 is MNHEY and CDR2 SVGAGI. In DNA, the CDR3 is TGTGCCAGCAAACCCCCCGGACTCACCTATGGCTACACCTTC. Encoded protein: CASKPPGLTYGYTF.

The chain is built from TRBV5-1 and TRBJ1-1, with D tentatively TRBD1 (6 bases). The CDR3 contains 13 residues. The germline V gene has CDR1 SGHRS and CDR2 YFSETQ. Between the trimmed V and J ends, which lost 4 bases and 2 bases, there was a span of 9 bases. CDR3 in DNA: TGCGCCAGCAGCCGGGACACCAACACTGAAGCTTTCTTT. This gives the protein CASSRDTNTEAFF.

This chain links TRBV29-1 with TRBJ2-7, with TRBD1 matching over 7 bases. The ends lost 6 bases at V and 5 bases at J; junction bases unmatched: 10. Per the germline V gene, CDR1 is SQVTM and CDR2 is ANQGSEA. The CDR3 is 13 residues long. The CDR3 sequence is CSVETGLAHEQYF. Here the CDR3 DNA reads TGCAGCGTCGAGACAGGGTTAGCCCACGAGCAGTACTTC.

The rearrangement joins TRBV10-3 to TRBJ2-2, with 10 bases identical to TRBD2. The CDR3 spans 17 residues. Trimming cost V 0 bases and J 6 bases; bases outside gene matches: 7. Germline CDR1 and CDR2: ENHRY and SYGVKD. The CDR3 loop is CAISESRASGGSGELFF. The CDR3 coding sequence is TGTGCCATCAGTGAGTCGAGAGCTAGCGGGGGTTCCGGGGAGCTGTTTTTT.

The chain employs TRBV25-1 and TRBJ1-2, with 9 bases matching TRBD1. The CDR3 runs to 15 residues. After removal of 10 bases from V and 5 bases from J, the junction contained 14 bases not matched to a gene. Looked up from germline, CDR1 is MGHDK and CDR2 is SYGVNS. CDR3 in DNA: TGTGCCACCCCGGGACAGGGAAGGTTGTTGTATGGCTACACCTTC. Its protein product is CATPGQGRLLYGYTF.

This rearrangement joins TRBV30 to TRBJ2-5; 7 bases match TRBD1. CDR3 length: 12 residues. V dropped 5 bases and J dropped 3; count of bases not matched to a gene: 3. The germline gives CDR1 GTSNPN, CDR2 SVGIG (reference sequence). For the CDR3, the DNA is TGTGCCTGGGCTGGGACAGAAGAGACCCAGTACTTC. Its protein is CAWAGTEETQYF.

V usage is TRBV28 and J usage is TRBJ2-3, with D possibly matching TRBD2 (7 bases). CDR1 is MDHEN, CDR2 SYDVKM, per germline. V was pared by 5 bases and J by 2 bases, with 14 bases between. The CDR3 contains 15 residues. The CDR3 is CASSGGGGSTDTQYF. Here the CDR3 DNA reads TGTGCCAGCAGTGGAGGGGGGGGATCCACAGATACGCAGTATTTT.

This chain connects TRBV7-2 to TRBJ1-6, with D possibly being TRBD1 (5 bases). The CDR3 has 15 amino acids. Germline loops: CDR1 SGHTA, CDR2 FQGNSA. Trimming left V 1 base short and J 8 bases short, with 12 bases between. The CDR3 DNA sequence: TGTGCCAGCAGCTTAGAAGCAGGGCCCTATTCACCCCTCCACTTT. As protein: CASSLEAGPYSPLHF.

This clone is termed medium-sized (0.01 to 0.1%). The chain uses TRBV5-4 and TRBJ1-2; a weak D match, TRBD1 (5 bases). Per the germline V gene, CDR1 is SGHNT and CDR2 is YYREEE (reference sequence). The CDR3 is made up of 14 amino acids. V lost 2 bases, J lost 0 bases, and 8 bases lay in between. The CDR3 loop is CASSFAGSNYGYTF. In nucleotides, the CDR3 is TGTGCCAGCAGCTTTGCAGGGTCTAACTATGGCTACACCTTC.

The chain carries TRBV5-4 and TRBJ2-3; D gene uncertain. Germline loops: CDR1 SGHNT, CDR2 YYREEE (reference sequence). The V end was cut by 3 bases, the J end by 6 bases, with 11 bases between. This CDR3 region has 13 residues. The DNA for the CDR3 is TGTGCCAGCAGCTCCTACTCAACCGATACGCAGTATTTT. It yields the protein CASSSYSTDTQYF.